Listed below are T cell receptor beta chains from one sample, sequenced in a study of blood T cells in healthy people across ages. MiXCR, applied by TCRdb to the 5' RACE reads, yields one record per CDR3 protein. The data contain about 1,400,000 distinct CDR3 sequences, 42% of them singletons. The specimen was blood. The receptor source for this set is a young woman in good health. The CDR3 runs from the conserved cysteine through the conserved F or W. The order of the fields is V gene, J gene, clone size, D gene, CDR3 protein, CDR3 DNA. A D gene is named only where the DNA matches it firmly. Clone sizes are given selectively: once, few, many, or a class where the clone is expanded.

V: TRBV28
J: TRBJ1-2
size: few
D: .
CDR3: CASSPTHGYTF
DNA: TGTGCCAGCAGTCCCACCCATGGCTACACCTTC

V: TRBV6-1
J: TRBJ2-1
size: .
D: .
CDR3: CASTLDPALTGNEQFF
DNA: TGTGCCAGCACCCTAGACCCTGCCTTAACGGGCAATGAGCAGTTCTTC

V: TRBV18
J: TRBJ2-7
size: .
D: .
CDR3: CASSPPTWLDSEQYF
DNA: TGTGCCAGCTCACCACCGACCTGGCTCGACTCCGAGCAGTACTTC

V: TRBV6-5
J: TRBJ1-4
size: few
D: .
CDR3: CASSSAGKLFF
DNA: TGTGCCAGCAGCTCCGCCGGAAAACTGTTTTTT

V: TRBV12-3/TRBV12-4
J: TRBJ2-3
size: few
D: .
CDR3: CASSFGGGGGDTQYF
DNA: TGTGCCAGCAGTTTTGGTGGGGGAGGCGGGGATACGCAGTATTTT

V: TRBV6-1
J: TRBJ2-5
size: few
D: TRBD1
CDR3: CASRARTGNSETQYF
DNA: TGTGCCAGCAGAGCCCGGACAGGGAATAGCGAGACCCAGTACTTC

V: TRBV6-6
J: TRBJ1-1
size: .
D: .
CDR3: CASSYRGAARTEAFF
DNA: TGTGCCAGCAGTTACCGTGGGGCCGCGAGGACTGAAGCTTTCTTT

V: TRBV24-1
J: TRBJ2-2
size: .
D: .
CDR3: CATSDSGYTGELFF
DNA: TGTGCCACCAGTGATTCAGGGTACACCGGGGAGCTGTTTTTT

V: TRBV27
J: TRBJ2-2
size: .
D: .
CDR3: CASSLLVGERATNTGELFF
DNA: TGTGCCAGCAGTTTACTAGTGGGGGAGCGGGCCACGAACACCGGGGAGCTGTTTTTT

V: TRBV6-6
J: TRBJ2-2
size: many
D: TRBD2
CDR3: CASRGTSGRTGELFF
DNA: TGTGCCAGCAGAGGGACTAGCGGGCGCACCGGGGAGCTGTTTTTT

V: TRBV28
J: TRBJ2-5
size: .
D: .
CDR3: CASSLTRVQETQYF
DNA: TGTGCCAGCAGTTTAACCCGGGTCCAAGAGACCCAGTACTTC

V: TRBV20-1
J: TRBJ2-1
size: .
D: TRBD2
CDR3: CSARLAGGVVEQFF
DNA: TGCAGTGCTAGGCTAGCGGGGGGAGTCGTTGAGCAGTTCTTC

V: TRBV7-2
J: TRBJ2-7
size: .
D: .
CDR3: CASSLGFRQGFYEQYF
DNA: TGTGCCAGCAGCTTAGGGTTCCGTCAGGGATTCTACGAGCAGTACTTC

V: TRBV6-6
J: TRBJ2-2
size: .
D: .
CDR3: CASRARGGINTGELFF
DNA: TGTGCCAGCAGGGCCAGGGGGGGAATAAACACCGGGGAGCTGTTTTTT

V: TRBV25-1
J: TRBJ2-7
size: .
D: TRBD2
CDR3: CASAGGDVTYEQYF
DNA: TGTGCCAGTGCGGGGGGCGACGTCACCTACGAGCAGTACTTC

V: TRBV28
J: TRBJ2-7
size: few
D: TRBD2
CDR3: CASAHTSGGAYNEQYF
DNA: TGTGCTAGCGCCCATACTAGCGGGGGGGCTTACAATGAGCAGTACTTC

V: TRBV10-3
J: TRBJ1-2
size: .
D: .
CDR3: CAIGSLDYGYTF
DNA: TGTGCCATCGGTTCTCTGGACTATGGCTACACCTTC

V: TRBV7-9
J: TRBJ2-1
size: .
D: .
CDR3: CASRIKGDGRGMNEQFF
DNA: TGTGCCAGCAGAATAAAAGGAGACGGACGGGGGATGAATGAGCAGTTCTTC

V: TRBV5-1
J: TRBJ2-7
size: .
D: TRBD1
CDR3: CASSLSGQGAEAQYF
DNA: TGCGCCAGCAGCTTGTCGGGACAGGGGGCAGAGGCCCAGTACTTC

V: TRBV6-1
J: TRBJ2-7
size: .
D: TRBD2
CDR3: CASNLGRTSGALGEQYF
DNA: TGTGCCAGCAACCTCGGAAGGACTAGCGGAGCGCTCGGTGAGCAGTACTTC

V: TRBV20-1
J: TRBJ2-5
size: .
D: TRBD2
CDR3: CSARPGTSGTQYF
DNA: TGCAGTGCTAGACCTGGGACTAGTGGGACCCAGTACTTC

V: TRBV2
J: TRBJ1-2
size: once
D: .
CDR3: CASLRQGNRGYTF
DNA: TGTGCCAGCCTGAGGCAGGGCAATCGTGGCTACACCTTC

V: TRBV5-1
J: TRBJ2-7
size: .
D: .
CDR3: CASSGHKGRPPYEQYF
DNA: TGCGCCAGCAGCGGACACAAAGGACGGCCCCCCTACGAGCAGTACTTC

V: TRBV5-1
J: TRBJ1-4
size: few
D: TRBD1
CDR3: CASSSGQGMKEKLFF
DNA: TGCGCCAGCAGCAGTGGACAGGGAATGAAGGAAAAACTGTTTTTT

V: TRBV7-2
J: TRBJ2-5
size: .
D: .
CDR3: CASSLKGGPGQETQYF
DNA: TGTGCCAGCAGCTTAAAGGGGGGGCCCGGGCAAGAGACCCAGTACTTC

V: TRBV7-6
J: TRBJ2-7
size: few
D: TRBD2
CDR3: CASSLPGGGPVEQYF
DNA: TGTGCCAGCAGCTTACCCGGGGGAGGGCCAGTCGAGCAGTACTTC

V: TRBV10-3
J: TRBJ2-1
size: .
D: .
CDR3: CAISVGGVLNEQFF
DNA: TGTGCCATCAGTGTCGGCGGGGTACTCAATGAGCAGTTCTTC

V: TRBV6-1
J: TRBJ2-7
size: .
D: TRBD1
CDR3: CASTLGQPTYEQYF
DNA: TGTGCCAGCACCCTGGGACAGCCAACCTACGAGCAGTACTTC

V: TRBV9
J: TRBJ2-2
size: .
D: .
CDR3: CASSVAQGLTNTGELFF
DNA: TGTGCCAGCAGCGTAGCTCAGGGGCTAACGAACACCGGGGAGCTGTTTTTT

V: TRBV6-2/TRBV6-3
J: TRBJ2-2
size: .
D: TRBD2
CDR3: CASSPPGTNFEGELFF
DNA: TGTGCCAGCAGCCCACCCGGGACTAACTTCGAGGGGGAGCTGTTTTTT

V: TRBV25-1
J: TRBJ1-5
size: few
D: .
CDR3: CASSSGLAQPQHF
DNA: TGTGCCAGCAGCTCAGGGTTGGCTCAGCCCCAGCATTTT

V: TRBV20-1
J: TRBJ2-2
size: .
D: TRBD2
CDR3: CSARDRGLADTGELFF
DNA: TGCAGTGCTAGAGATCGGGGACTAGCGGATACCGGGGAGCTGTTTTTT

V: TRBV29-1
J: TRBJ2-2
size: .
D: .
CDR3: CSGGVGVTGELFF
DNA: TGCAGCGGAGGTGTAGGGGTCACCGGGGAGCTGTTTTTT

V: TRBV6-5
J: TRBJ1-4
size: few
D: TRBD1
CDR3: CASSYSVMDREEKLFF
DNA: TGTGCCAGCAGTTACTCAGTGATGGACAGGGAAGAAAAACTGTTTTTT

V: TRBV7-6
J: TRBJ1-1
size: .
D: .
CDR3: CASSLTSGNTEAFF
DNA: TGTGCCAGCAGCTTGACTAGTGGGAACACTGAAGCTTTCTTT

V: TRBV20-1
J: TRBJ2-7
size: .
D: TRBD1
CDR3: CSAAGQGYEQYF
DNA: TGCAGTGCCGCGGGACAGGGCTACGAGCAGTACTTC

V: TRBV30
J: TRBJ1-6
size: once
D: .
CDR3: CAWSVQGNSPLHF
DNA: TGTGCCTGGAGTGTACAGGGTAATTCACCCCTCCACTTT

V: TRBV6-1
J: TRBJ1-2
size: .
D: .
CDR3: CASSGGGRGYTF
DNA: TGTGCCAGCAGTGGTGGCGGGAGAGGCTACACCTTC

V: TRBV7-8
J: TRBJ2-2
size: once
D: .
CDR3: CASSTTRHTGELFF
DNA: TGTGCCAGCAGCACCACTCGACACACCGGGGAGCTGTTTTTT

V: TRBV10-3
J: TRBJ2-1
size: .
D: TRBD2
CDR3: CAIREGGPYNEQFF
DNA: TGTGCCATCAGGGAGGGAGGGCCTTACAATGAGCAGTTCTTC

V: TRBV14
J: TRBJ2-7
size: .
D: TRBD2
CDR3: CASSQAPGTSYAEQYF
DNA: TGTGCCAGCAGCCAAGCCCCTGGGACTAGCTATGCGGAGCAGTACTTC

V: TRBV4-1
J: TRBJ2-5
size: .
D: .
CDR3: CASSPGRAFEQYF
DNA: TGCGCCAGCAGCCCCGGTCGGGCCTTTGAGCAGTACTTC

V: TRBV5-1
J: TRBJ2-7
size: .
D: .
CDR3: CASLQGGRSSYEQYF
DNA: TGCGCCAGCCTCCAGGGGGGAAGGAGCTCCTACGAGCAGTACTTC

V: TRBV25-1
J: TRBJ1-2
size: .
D: .
CDR3: CASSEGSGQGGYTF
DNA: TGTGCCAGCAGTGAAGGGTCGGGCCAGGGGGGCTACACCTTC

V: TRBV25-1
J: TRBJ2-5
size: .
D: .
CDR3: CASKAPEETQYF
DNA: TGTGCCAGCAAGGCCCCCGAAGAGACCCAGTACTTC